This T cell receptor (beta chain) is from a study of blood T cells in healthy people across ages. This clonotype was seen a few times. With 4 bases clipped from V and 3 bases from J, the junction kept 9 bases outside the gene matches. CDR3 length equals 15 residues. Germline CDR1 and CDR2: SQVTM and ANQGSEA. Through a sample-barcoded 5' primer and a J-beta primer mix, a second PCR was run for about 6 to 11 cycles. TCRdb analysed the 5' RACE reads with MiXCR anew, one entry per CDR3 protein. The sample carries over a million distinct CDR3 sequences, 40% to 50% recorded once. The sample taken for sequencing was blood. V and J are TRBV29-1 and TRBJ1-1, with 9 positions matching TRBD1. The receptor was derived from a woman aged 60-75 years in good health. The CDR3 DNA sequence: TGCAGCGTTGGCTCGGACAGGGGTGTTGACACTGAAGCTTTCTTT. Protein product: CSVGSDRGVDTEAFF.